The clone carrying this T cell receptor (beta chain) has more than one count but fewer than ten. Its antigen is as yet unknown. These data come from a study of beta chain features in type 1 diabetes. Every isolated RNA sample was fully reverse transcribed, so sequencing captured expressed TCRB transcripts. Assay: immunoSEQ multiplex PCR; the TCRdb copy retains only in-frame clones and omits some. Of roughly 180,000 clones in the sample, around 8% were seen once. General study points: Type 1 diabetes patients showed a moderate but significant shortening of TCRB CDR3s in all four CD4+ subsets. An over-representation of cells with high TCR expression could result from cDNA sequencing.

The ends lost 5 bases at V and 4 bases at J; junction bases unmatched: 14. The CDR3 covers 17 residues. CDR1 and CDR2 (germline): LNHNV, YYDKDF (reference sequence). The authors sorted CD4+ naive, central memory, regulatory and stem cell-like memory cells via CD45RO/CCR7/CD25/CD127/CD95/CD27. The sequencing sample was made of central memory CD4+ T cells from blood. The source of this sequence is a middle-aged woman with type 1 diabetes. This chain links TRBV15 with TRBJ1-1, with TRBD1 matching over 9 bases. The CDR3 nucleotides are TGTGCCACCAGCCGTGCGGACAGGGGCCTTCAGGGCACTGAAGCTTTCTTT. As protein: CATSRADRGLQGTEAFF.